This TCR beta chain appears in the sequencing data of a study of vaccination effects on CD4 cells after COVID-19. Method: immunoSEQ multiplex PCR; TCRdb's copy keeps in-frame clones and lacks some. The repertoire includes some 40,000 clones, approximately 70% of them detected once, and 25% to 35% sits in the top ten. This clone occurred a few times. Its specificity is unknown. CD4+ T cells specific for antigen were expanded with viral peptide pools by the ViraFEST assay before sequencing. Culture proceeded for approximately 9 days, and CD4+ T cells were then isolated. The person was diagnosed with PCR-confirmed SARS-CoV-2 infection between March and December 2020. Germline V gene lookup returns CDR1 SEHNR and CDR2 FQNEAQ (reference sequence). V trimming: 2 bases; J trimming: 4 bases; junction bases outside the gene matches: 3. CDR3 size: 14 residues.

This clonotype was sampled from a human donor who had a prior SARS-CoV-2 infection. The chain has TRBV7-9 and TRBJ2-5; the match to TRBD2 covers 8 bases. The material was CD4+ T cells from PBMCs cultured with a peptide pool, obtained before COVID-19 vaccination. CDR3 DNA sequence: TGTGCCAGCAGCTTATGGGCGGGGGGAGAGACCCAGTACTTC. Its translation is CASSLWAGGETQYF.